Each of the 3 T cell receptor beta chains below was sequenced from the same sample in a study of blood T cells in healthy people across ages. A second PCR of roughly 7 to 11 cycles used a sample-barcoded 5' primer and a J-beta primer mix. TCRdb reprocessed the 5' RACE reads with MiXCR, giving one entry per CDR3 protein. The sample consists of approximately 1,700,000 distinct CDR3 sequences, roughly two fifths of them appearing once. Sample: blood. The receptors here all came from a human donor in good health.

The CDR3 DNA reads as TGTGCCAGCAAGGGACAGGGGCCATACGAGCAGTTCTTC. Protein: CASKGQGPYEQFF. The rearrangement joins TRBV6-6 to TRBJ2-1, with 10 positions matching TRBD1. Germline CDR1 MNHNY, CDR2 SVGAGI (reference sequence). The V segment lost 7 bases and the J segment 10 bases; nucleotides outside the gene matches: 7. The CDR3 spans 13 residues.

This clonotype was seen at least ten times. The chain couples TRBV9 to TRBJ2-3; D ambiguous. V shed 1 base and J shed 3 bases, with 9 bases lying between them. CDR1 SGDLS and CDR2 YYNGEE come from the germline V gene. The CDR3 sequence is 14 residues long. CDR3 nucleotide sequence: TGTGCCAGCAGCGTAACATGGGAAACAGATACGCAGTATTTT. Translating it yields CASSVTWETDTQYF. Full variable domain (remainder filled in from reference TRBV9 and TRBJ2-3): DSGVTQTPKHLITATGQRVTLRCSPRSGDLSVYWYQQSLDQGLQFLIQYYNGEERAKGNILERFSAQQFPDLHSELNLSSLELGDSALYFCASSVTWETDTQYFGPGTRLTVL.

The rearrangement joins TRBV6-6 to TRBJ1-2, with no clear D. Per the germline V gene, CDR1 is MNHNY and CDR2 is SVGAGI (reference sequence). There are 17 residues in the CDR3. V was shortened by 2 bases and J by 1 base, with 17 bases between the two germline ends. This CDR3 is CASSYPPDTGNNYGYTF. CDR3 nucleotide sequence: TGTGCCAGCAGTTACCCTCCGGATACCGGGAATAACTATGGCTACACCTTC.